This passage covers 17 T cell receptor beta chains from one sample sequenced in a study of blood T cell repertoires in COVID-19. The repertoire was sequenced with immunoSEQ multiplex PCR; TCRdb's copy has only in-frame clones and lacks some. The sample shows about 260,000 clones, roughly 86% of them seen only once. Sequencing was done on a sample of peripheral blood. Every receptor here comes from a woman aged 60-70 years with COVID-19, enrolled during active disease.

The CDR3: CATSRITGGIAKNIQYF. In DNA form, the CDR3 reads TGTGCCACCAGCAGAATAACAGGGGGCATAGCCAAAAACATTCAGTACTTC. This chain uses TRBV15 with TRBJ2-4; the match to TRBD1 covers 9 bases. CDR1 is LNHNV and CDR2 is YYDKDF in the germline V gene (reference sequence). The CDR3 sequence is 17 residues long. V was clipped by 2 bases and J by 0 bases; unmatched bases: 5. Variable domain in full (rest from reference TRBV15 and TRBJ2-4): DAMVIQNPRYQVTQFGKPVTLSCSQTLNHNVMYWYQQKSSQAPKLLFHYYDKDFNNEADTPDNFQSRRPNTSFCFLDIRSPGLGDTAMYLCATSRITGGIAKNIQYFGAGTRLSVL.

The table lists this clone with a count of one. The chain joins TRBV14 to TRBJ2-3; D might be TRBD1 (6 bases). Trimming removed 0 bases from V and 4 bases from J, with 17 bases in between. Per the germline V gene, CDR1 is SGHDN and CDR2 is FVKESK. There are 17 residues in the CDR3. CDR3 sequence (DNA): TGTGCCAGCAGCCAAGACACTGCAGGGGTTGGTTCAGATACGCAGTATTTT. It specifies CASSQDTAGVGSDTQYF.

CDR3 protein: CASSPTSGSTDTQYF. As DNA, the CDR3 is TGTGCCAGCAGTCCCACTAGCGGGAGCACAGATACGCAGTATTTT. The chain uses TRBV7-3 and TRBJ2-3, with 9 bases lining up with TRBD2. Germline trimming cut 6 bases from V and 0 bases from J; bases unmatched to any gene: 4. Germline CDR1 reads SGHTA; CDR2 reads FQGTGA. CDR3 length: 15 residues.

The chain employs TRBV19 and TRBJ2-1; 7 bases line up with TRBD2. The V segment lost 10 bases and the J segment 0 bases; nucleotides outside the gene matches: 9. The CDR3 spans 15 residues. In germline, CDR1 is LNHDA, CDR2 SQIVND (reference sequence). CDR3 residues: CATSVGTTSYNEQFF. CDR3 DNA: TGTGCCACCTCTGTCGGGACTACCTCCTACAATGAGCAGTTCTTC.

This chain uses TRBV24-1 with TRBJ1-1, with 7 positions matching TRBD1. The CDR3 is made up of 15 amino acids. Germline-derived CDR1 and CDR2 are KGHDR and SFDVKD. The junction had 4 bases not matched to a gene; V was cut back by 3 bases and J by 1 base. This chain's CDR3 is CATSDTGVGNTEAFF. CDR3 in DNA: TGTGCCACCAGTGATACAGGGGTAGGGAACACTGAAGCTTTCTTT.

The CDR3 reads CASSYGRYGDEKLFF. The CDR3 DNA is TGTGCCAGCAGCTATGGGAGGTATGGTGATGAAAAACTGTTTTTT. This chain joins TRBV11-2 and TRBJ1-4; D is uncertain. Looked up from germline, CDR1 is SGHAT and CDR2 is FQNNGV. Trimming left V 4 bases short and J 6 bases short, with 15 bases between. The CDR3 consists of 15 residues.

This chain joins TRBV29-1 and TRBJ1-2; TRBD1 is a possible D gene (6 bases). The CDR3 is made up of 15 amino acids. Between the trimmed V and J ends, which lost 1 base and 4 bases, there was a span of 16 bases. Germline CDR1 and CDR2: SQVTM and ANQGSEA. The CDR3 loop reads CSVEGQGNRGYGYTF. In DNA, the CDR3 is TGCAGCGTTGAAGGTCAGGGGAACCGCGGCTATGGCTACACCTTC.

Only one count was recorded for this clone. The chain combines TRBV3-1 (or the pseudogene TRBV3-2) with TRBJ2-6; 10 bases fit TRBD2. Germline CDR1 LGHDT, CDR2 YNNKEL (reference sequence). V shed 2 bases, J shed 2 bases, and the junction held 3 bases outside the gene matches. The length of the CDR3 is 17 residues. The CDR3 is CASSQSLAGAGANVLTF. The DNA for the CDR3 is TGTGCCAGCAGCCAATCGCTAGCGGGAGCTGGGGCCAACGTCCTGACTTTC.

This clone was observed a handful of times. The chain joins TRBV29-1 to TRBJ1-4; 7 positions match TRBD1. The trim removed 6 bases at V and 6 bases at J, leaving 10 bases unmatched. The CDR3 contains 14 residues. The germline V gene encodes CDR1 SQVTM and CDR2 ANQGSEA. CDR3 region: CSVQTGTAHEKLFF. The DNA for the CDR3 is TGCAGCGTCCAGACCGGGACAGCACATGAAAAACTGTTTTTT. Variable domain in full (rest from reference TRBV29-1 and TRBJ1-4): SAVISQKPSRDICQRGTSLTIQCQVDSQVTMMFWYRQQPGQSLTLIATANQGSEATYESGFVIDKFPISRPNLTFSTLTVSNMSPEDSSIYLCSVQTGTAHEKLFFGSGTQLSVL.

The chain carries TRBV5-6 and TRBJ2-6, with D possibly matching TRBD1 (6 bases). The germline gives CDR1 SGHDT, CDR2 YYEEEE. V lost 7 bases, J lost 0 bases, and 23 bases lay in between. The CDR3 has 19 amino acids. CDR3 protein: CASSPEAGTHNSGANVLTF. CDR3 DNA: TGTGCCAGCTCCCCGGAGGCCGGGACACATAACTCTGGGGCCAACGTCCTGACTTTC.

The rearrangement uses TRBV19 and TRBJ1-1; the match to TRBD1 covers 8 bases. V dropped 4 bases and J dropped 0; count of bases not matched to a gene: 7. The length of the CDR3 is 16 residues. The germline V gene has CDR1 LNHDA and CDR2 SQIVND (reference sequence). The CDR3 reads CASSTRQGYLNTEAFF. CDR3 nucleotides: TGTGCCAGTAGTACCCGACAGGGGTACTTGAACACTGAAGCTTTCTTT.

This chain joins TRBV25-1 and TRBJ1-1; 9 nucleotides agree with TRBD1. V shed 1 base, J shed 2 bases, and the junction held 2 bases outside the gene matches. Germline CDR1 reads MGHDK; CDR2 reads SYGVNS. The CDR3 loop spans 15 amino acids. CDR3 residues: CASSELGQGNTEAFF. The CDR3 DNA sequence: TGTGCCAGCAGTGAATTGGGACAGGGAAACACTGAAGCTTTCTTT.

This chain joins TRBV21-1 and TRBJ2-1; TRBD1 is taken as the D call from the table, unchecked against the DNA. TRBV21-1 is labeled a pseudogene. This CDR3 has 11 amino acids. The CDR3 is CASSKDRGQFF. The DNA of the CDR3 is TGTGCCAGCAGCAAGGACAGGGGGCAGTTCTTC.

In its sample, this clone was seen once. This rearrangement joins TRBV19 to TRBJ2-1, with 7 positions matching TRBD1. CDR1 is LNHDA, CDR2 SQIVND, per germline (reference sequence). V trimming: 4 bases; J trimming: 3 bases; junction bases outside the gene matches: 6. This CDR3 contains 15 residues. The CDR3 region is CASSTRQGHYNEQFF. The CDR3 DNA follows: TGTGCCAGTAGTACCCGACAGGGCCACTACAATGAGCAGTTCTTC.

This clone was detected once. In DNA, the CDR3 is TGTGCCAGCAGCTTTGGGGCAGGCGCTGGAAACACCATATATTTT. This codes for CASSFGAGAGNTIYF. The rearrangement uses TRBV11-2 and TRBJ1-3; tentative D call: TRBD1 (5 bases). This CDR3 has 15 residues. Trimming stripped 3 bases from V and 2 bases from J, with 11 bases between. Germline V CDR1 and CDR2: SGHAT, FQNNGV.

This clone was counted between two and nine times. DNA for the CDR3: TGCAGCGCCGTGCCGACAGGGATAGACAATGAGCAGTTCTTC. Its protein product is CSAVPTGIDNEQFF. This sequence joins TRBV29-1 and TRBJ2-1; 7 bases agree with TRBD1. The junction had 11 bases not matched to a gene; V was cut back by 7 bases and J by 5 bases. From germline, CDR1 is SQVTM and CDR2 ANQGSEA. This CDR3 comprises 14 residues.

The rearrangement joins TRBV24-1 to TRBJ2-3, with a possible D match to TRBD2 (6 bases). The CDR3 covers 18 residues. Germline CDR1 is KGHDR and CDR2 is SFDVKD. The ends were cut back, 3 bases at V and 0 bases at J, with 18 bases in the middle. The CDR3 here is CATSDPRQGGTSTDTQYF. The CDR3 bases are TGTGCCACCAGTGATCCCAGGCAGGGAGGCACCAGCACAGATACGCAGTATTTT.